This TCR beta chain was sequenced in a study of identical twins' blood T cells (dated by TCRdb to about 2013). A note on the overall study: The approximately twelve libraries, six for the alpha chain and six for the beta chain, yielded 45 million to 55 million Illumina reads in total. TCR alpha and beta chain repertoires of three pairs of monozygous twins were compared using next-generation sequencing to assess genetic influence on repertoire formation. On the study overall, not on this receptor specifically: Twin pairs were reported to be markedly more alike in V gene usage than unrelated donors were, even when looking at non-selected out-of-frame TCRbeta clonotypes. How many CDR3 clonotypes two donors shared depended mainly on the product of their cloneset sizes, and the twins did not clearly stray from this trend. Because the twins were reared together, environmental influences could not be excluded as an explanation for twin similarity. The study stated that the proposed role of the TCRalpha J segment in MHC recognition during thymic selection needs to be validated by independent studies. Among the most abundant TCRbeta clonotypes, every donor shared more CDR3 sequences with her own twin than with unrelated donors.

The donors were six healthy women who made up three monozygous twin pairs. All three twin pairs had been reared together, and it was thought likely that the same infectious agents and vaccines had been met by these twin pairs. RNA was isolated from peripheral blood mononuclear cells and used to prepare TCR cDNA libraries. This clonotype was observed a few times. No cognate antigen has been identified for it. Per-base qualities were not stored, and no clone one base away is much larger. The protocol used for the library was 5' RACE. The reads were generated on an Illumina Genome Analyzer IIx. RNA-based TCR cDNA libraries were prepared by a previously described protocol with several modifications. To prevent cross-contamination, sample-specific barcodes were added to both ends of each TCR cDNA library during cDNA synthesis and amplification. Turning to the authors' computational methods: Between about 95,000 and nearly 550,000 clonotypes were identified per individual, and roughly 2 to 3.6 million CDR3-containing reads were obtained per library. Reads with improper barcode index combinations were discarded, after which clonesets were built for each library with the MiTCR software. While assembling CDR3 clonotypes, MiTCR corrected PCR and sequencing errors and either filtered or rescued low-quality reads. Artificial out-of-frame clonotypes were mapped to in-frame sequences, with one indel allowed in the CDR3, and then removed. Similarity in V and J gene usage between donors was calculated as the Jensen-Shannon divergence divided by the mean entropy. The public reads were reprocessed in TCRdb via fastp at Q25 and MiXCR, keeping in-frame beta chains. Under each unique CDR3 protein, matching rows form one entry showing the most common genes and DNA. These V and J calls derive from TCRdb rather than the authors' analysis. Present in this sample are 350,000 to 450,000 distinct CDR3 sequences, approximately 30% of which were seen just once. The ten largest clones add up to 6.1% of the sample.

Sequencing used PBMCs. This receptor was taken from a woman aged 18 to 49 in good health.

For the CDR3, the sequence is CASKPGRISNQPQHF. In nucleotide form, the sequence is TGTGCCAGTAAGCCCGGACGGATTAGCAATCAGCCCCAGCATTTT. Recombination linked TRBV19 to TRBJ1-5; the D gene identity is not certain. The CDR3 sequence holds 15 residues, the cysteine and phenylalanine included. Of all the DNA, just the CDR3 is kept, 45 bases in frame from base 1. V was cut back by 7 bases and J by 0 bases, leaving a gap of 13 bases between them. CDR1 is given as LNHDA and CDR2 as SQIVND, both from the germline V gene (reference sequence).